The 4 T cell receptor beta chains listed next were all sequenced from one sample in a study of T-cell reconstitution after alpha-beta-depleted transplantation in children. As it was prepared, the TCRbeta library received unique molecular identifiers. TCRdb re-derived calls from the PCR reads in MiXCR, one entry per CDR3 protein. The data contain approximately 240,000 distinct CDR3 sequences, about 11% of them singletons. Sequencing was performed on PBMCs, taken before TCRalphabeta/CD19-depleted stem cell transplant. Receptor source: a child less than two years old with acute myeloid leukemia, due to receive a stem cell transplant.

The chain joins TRBV11-2 to TRBJ2-4; D is possibly TRBD2 (6 bases). Germline V gene lookup returns CDR1 SGHAT and CDR2 FQNNGV. The CDR3 has 14 amino acids. The germline V and J ends were trimmed by 1 base and 9 bases, with 13 bases remaining between them. Written as DNA, the CDR3 is TGTGCCAGCAGCTTAGCGGGAGTTTTTAGCATTCAGTACTTC. It translates to CASSLAGVFSIQYF.

V usage is TRBV20-1 and J usage is TRBJ2-7, with D possibly being TRBD2 (6 bases). CDR1 DFQATT and CDR2 SNEGSKA come from the germline V gene (reference sequence). CDR3 length equals 13 residues. The V end lost 3 bases, the J end lost 2 bases, and 11 bases lay between the germline ends. The CDR3 spells CSASGGSAYEQYF. CDR3 nucleotide sequence: TGCAGTGCTAGCGGGGGAAGCGCCTACGAGCAGTACTTC.

In its sample, this clonotype was seen many times. This sequence joins TRBV5-1 and TRBJ2-1; 13 nucleotides line up with TRBD2. Trimming removed 1 base from V and 7 bases from J; junction bases left unmatched: 5. CDR3 length: 16 amino acids. CDR1 is SGHRS, CDR2 YFSETQ, per germline. The CDR3 region is CASSLPGLAGVNEQFF. The CDR3 DNA sequence: TGCGCCAGCAGCTTGCCCGGACTAGCGGGGGTAAATGAGCAGTTCTTC. The full variable domain, its missing parts supplied by reference TRBV5-1 and TRBJ2-1, is KAGVTQTPRYLIKTRGQQVTLSCSPISGHRSVSWYQQTPGQGLQFLFEYFSETQRNKGNFPGRFSGRQFSNSRSEMNVSTLELGDSALYLCASSLPGLAGVNEQFFGPGTRLTVL.

About this clonotype: A much larger clone sits a single nucleotide away, making a read error possible. The rearrangement uses TRBV2 and TRBJ2-1, with TRBD1 identical over 7 bases. The germline CDR1 and CDR2 sequences are SNHLY and FYNNEI. The J segment lost 8 bases and the V segment lost 4 bases, leaving 14 bases of the junction unmatched. The CDR3 length is 16 residues. The CDR3 loop reads CASSAPLGAGGYEQFF. The CDR3 DNA is TGTGCCAGCAGTGCCCCCCTCGGGGCAGGGGGATATGAGCAGTTCTTC.